The text below deals with one T cell receptor beta chain. The antigen is undetermined. The sample comes from a study of blood T cells in healthy people across ages. The study's findings and limits: TCR beta diversity correlated strongly with naive T cell percentage.

Peripheral blood was drawn, approximately 9.4 milliliters per donor. Per sample, at least 5 micrograms of total RNA were extracted. CDR3 length: 16 residues. CDR1 is SEHNR, CDR2 FQNEAQ, per germline (reference sequence). Trimming pared 5 bases from V and 4 bases from J, leaving 19 bases between. The second PCR ran about 6 to 11 cycles with a sample-barcoded 5' primer and J-beta primers. Each cDNA molecule was tagged by a template-switch adaptor with 12 random nucleotides. Using its own MiXCR run on the 5' RACE reads, TCRdb lists one record per CDR3 protein. Of some 880,000 distinct CDR3 sequences listed, around 36% are singletons.

This sequence was found in a man aged 18 to 30 in good health. Material for sequencing was blood. This chain joins TRBV7-9 and TRBJ2-3; TRBD1 is a possible D gene (5 bases). The CDR3 loop is CASSQPPGSSADTQYF. The CDR3 DNA reads TGTGCCAGCAGCCAACCACCAGGGTCGAGCGCAGATACGCAGTATTTT.